This T cell receptor (beta chain) stems from a study of T cells in Graves' hyperthyroidism and ophthalmopathy. TCR beta CDR3 sequences were amplified from RNA transcripts. Using the HTBI primer set, a first-round RT-PCR was run on the TCR CDR3. TCRdb recomputed calls from the multiplex PCR reads with MiXCR, one row per CDR3 protein. The sample consists of hundreds of thousands of distinct CDR3 sequences, more than 14% of them appearing once. This clonotype was observed at least ten times. V shed 7 bases, J shed 8 bases, and the junction held 14 bases outside the gene matches. This CDR3 is built from 15 residues. Looked up from germline, CDR1 is SGHRS and CDR2 is YFSETQ.

This receptor was obtained from a woman aged 45 to 65 with Graves' ophthalmopathy. Specimen: blood. The chain uses TRBV5-1 and TRBJ1-4; 7 bases align to TRBD1. The DNA of the CDR3 is TGCGCCAGCCGGCAACAGACAGGGATGAGCGAAAAACTGTTTTTT. The encoded protein is CASRQQTGMSEKLFF.